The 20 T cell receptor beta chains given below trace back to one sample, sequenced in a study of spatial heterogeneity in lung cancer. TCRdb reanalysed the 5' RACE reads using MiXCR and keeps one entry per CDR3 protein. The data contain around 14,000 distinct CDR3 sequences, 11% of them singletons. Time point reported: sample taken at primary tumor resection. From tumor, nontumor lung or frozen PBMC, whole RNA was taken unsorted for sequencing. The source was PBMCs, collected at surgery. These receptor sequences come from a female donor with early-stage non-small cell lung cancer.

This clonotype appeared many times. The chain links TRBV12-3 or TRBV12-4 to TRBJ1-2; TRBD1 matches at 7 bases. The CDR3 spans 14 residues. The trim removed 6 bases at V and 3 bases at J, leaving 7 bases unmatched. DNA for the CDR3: TGTGCCAGCAGCCAAGCAGGGGGGCACTATGGCTACACCTTC. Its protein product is CASSQAGGHYGYTF.

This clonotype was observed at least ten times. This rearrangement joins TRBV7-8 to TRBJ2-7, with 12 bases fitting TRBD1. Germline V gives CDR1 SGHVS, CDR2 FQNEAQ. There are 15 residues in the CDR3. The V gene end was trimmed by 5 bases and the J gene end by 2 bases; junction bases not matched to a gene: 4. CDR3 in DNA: TGTGCCAGCAGCGTACGGGACAGGGGGCCCTACGAGCAGTACTTC. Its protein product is CASSVRDRGPYEQYF.

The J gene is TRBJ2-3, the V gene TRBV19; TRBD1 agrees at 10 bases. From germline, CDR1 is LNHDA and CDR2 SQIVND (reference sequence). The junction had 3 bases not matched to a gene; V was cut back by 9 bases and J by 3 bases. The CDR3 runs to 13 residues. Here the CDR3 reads CASGDRGTDTQYF. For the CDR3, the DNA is TGTGCCAGCGGGGACAGGGGAACAGATACGCAGTATTTT.

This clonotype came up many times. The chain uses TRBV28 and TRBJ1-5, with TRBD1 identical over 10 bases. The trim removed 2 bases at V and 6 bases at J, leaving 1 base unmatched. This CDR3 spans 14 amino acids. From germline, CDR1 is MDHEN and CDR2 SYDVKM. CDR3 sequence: CASSLGQGVQPQHF. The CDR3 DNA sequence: TGTGCCAGCAGTTTAGGACAGGGGGTTCAGCCCCAGCATTTT.

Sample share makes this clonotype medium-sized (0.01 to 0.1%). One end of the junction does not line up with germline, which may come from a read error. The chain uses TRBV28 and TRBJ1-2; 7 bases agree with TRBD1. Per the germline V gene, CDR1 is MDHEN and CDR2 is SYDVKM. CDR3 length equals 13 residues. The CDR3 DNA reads TGTGCCAGCAGACGCCACGGACAGGCAACCCTTAACTTC. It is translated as CASRRHGQATLNF.

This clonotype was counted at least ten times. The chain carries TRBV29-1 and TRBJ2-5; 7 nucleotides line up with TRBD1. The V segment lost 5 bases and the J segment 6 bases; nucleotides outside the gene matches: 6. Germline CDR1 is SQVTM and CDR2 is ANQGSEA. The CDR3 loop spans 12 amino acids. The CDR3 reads CSVWKGAQTQYF. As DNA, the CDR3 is TGCAGCGTTTGGAAGGGGGCGCAGACCCAGTACTTC.

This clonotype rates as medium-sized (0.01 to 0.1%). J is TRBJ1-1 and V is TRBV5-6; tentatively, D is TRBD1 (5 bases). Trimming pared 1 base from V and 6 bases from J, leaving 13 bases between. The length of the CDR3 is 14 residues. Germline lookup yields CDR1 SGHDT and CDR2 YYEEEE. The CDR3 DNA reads TGTGCCAGCAGCTTGTATCTTCAGGGCCCTGAAGCTTTCTTT. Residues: CASSLYLQGPEAFF.

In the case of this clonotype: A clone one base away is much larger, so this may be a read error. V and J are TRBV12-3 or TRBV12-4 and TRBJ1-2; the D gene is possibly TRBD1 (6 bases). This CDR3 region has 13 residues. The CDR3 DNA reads TGTGCCTGCAGGACTAACAGGGTTGATGGCTACACCTTC. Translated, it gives CACRTNRVDGYTF.

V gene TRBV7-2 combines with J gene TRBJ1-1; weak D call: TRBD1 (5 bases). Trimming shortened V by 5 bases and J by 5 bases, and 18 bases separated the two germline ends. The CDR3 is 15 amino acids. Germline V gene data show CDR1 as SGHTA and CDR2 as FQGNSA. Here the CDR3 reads CASSPTAGHGTEAFF. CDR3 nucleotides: TGTGCCAGCAGCCCCACGGCAGGGCATGGGACTGAAGCTTTCTTT. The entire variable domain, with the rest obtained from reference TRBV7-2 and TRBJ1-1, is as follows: GAGVSQSPSNKVTEKGKDVELRCDPISGHTALYWYRQSLGQGLEFLIYFQGNSAPDKSGLPSDRFSAERTGGSVSTLTIQRTQQEDSAVYLCASSPTAGHGTEAFFGQGTRLTVV.

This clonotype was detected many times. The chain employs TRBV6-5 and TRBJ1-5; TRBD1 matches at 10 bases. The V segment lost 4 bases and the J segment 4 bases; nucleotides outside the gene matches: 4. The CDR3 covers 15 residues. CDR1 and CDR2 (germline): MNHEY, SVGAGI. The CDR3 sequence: CASSLRTGGNQPQHF. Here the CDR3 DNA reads TGTGCCAGCAGTTTGCGGACAGGGGGAAATCAGCCCCAGCATTTT.

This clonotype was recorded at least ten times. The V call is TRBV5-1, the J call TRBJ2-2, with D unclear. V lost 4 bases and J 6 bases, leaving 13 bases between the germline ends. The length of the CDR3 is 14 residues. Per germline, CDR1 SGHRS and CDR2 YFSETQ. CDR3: CASSTTRTAGELFF. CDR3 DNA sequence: TGCGCCAGCAGCACTACAAGGACGGCCGGGGAGCTGTTTTTT.

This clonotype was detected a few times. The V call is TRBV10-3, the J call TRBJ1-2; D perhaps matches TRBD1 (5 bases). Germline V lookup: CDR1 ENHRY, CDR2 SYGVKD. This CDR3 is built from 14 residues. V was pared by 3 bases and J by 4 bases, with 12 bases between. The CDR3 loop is CAISDVAGSYGYTF. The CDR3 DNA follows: TGTGCCATCAGTGATGTGGCAGGGTCCTATGGCTACACCTTC.

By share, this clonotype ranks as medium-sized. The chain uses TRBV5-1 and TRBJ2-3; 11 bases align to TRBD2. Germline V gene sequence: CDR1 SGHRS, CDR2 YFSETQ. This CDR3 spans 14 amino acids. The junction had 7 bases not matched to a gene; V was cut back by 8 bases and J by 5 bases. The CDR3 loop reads CASFDTSGGDTQYF. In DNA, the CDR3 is TGCGCCAGTTTCGATACTAGCGGGGGAGATACGCAGTATTTT.

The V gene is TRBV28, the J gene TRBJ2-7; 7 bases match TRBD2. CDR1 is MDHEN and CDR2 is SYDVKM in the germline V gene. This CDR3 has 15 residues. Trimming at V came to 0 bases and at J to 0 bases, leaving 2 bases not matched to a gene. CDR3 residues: CASSLWRGSSYEQYF. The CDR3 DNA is TGTGCCAGCAGTTTATGGCGGGGGAGCTCCTACGAGCAGTACTTC.

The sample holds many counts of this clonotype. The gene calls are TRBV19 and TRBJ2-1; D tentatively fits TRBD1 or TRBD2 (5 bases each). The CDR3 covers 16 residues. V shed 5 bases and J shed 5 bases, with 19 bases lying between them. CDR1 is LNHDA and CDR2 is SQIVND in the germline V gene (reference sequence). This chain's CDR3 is CASSPPFWGNNNEQFF. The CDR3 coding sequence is TGTGCCAGTAGTCCCCCCTTTTGGGGGAACAACAATGAGCAGTTCTTC.

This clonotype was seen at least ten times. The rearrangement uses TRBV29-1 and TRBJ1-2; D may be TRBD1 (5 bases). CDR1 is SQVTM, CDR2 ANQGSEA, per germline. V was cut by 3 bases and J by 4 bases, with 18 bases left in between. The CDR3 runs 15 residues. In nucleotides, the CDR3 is TGCAGCGTTGATACCTGGGACGACTTAGCCTATGGCTACACCTTC. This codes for CSVDTWDDLAYGYTF.

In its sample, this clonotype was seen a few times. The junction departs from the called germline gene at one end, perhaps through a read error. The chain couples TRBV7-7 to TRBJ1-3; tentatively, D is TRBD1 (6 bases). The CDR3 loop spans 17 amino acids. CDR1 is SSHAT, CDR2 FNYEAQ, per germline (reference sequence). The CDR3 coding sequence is TGTGCTAGCAGCTTTCTTCGAAAACAGGGCACTGGAAACACCATATATTTT. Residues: CASSFLRKQGTGNTIYF.

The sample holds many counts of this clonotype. The CDR3, as DNA: TGCAGTGCTAGGATTCTCGGGACTAGCGGGAGGGGAGAGCAGTTCTTC. Translating it yields CSARILGTSGRGEQFF. The V and J genes are TRBV20-1 and TRBJ2-1; 16 bases agree with TRBD2. CDR1 DFQATT and CDR2 SNEGSKA come from the germline V gene (reference sequence). The ends lost 3 bases at V and 10 bases at J; junction bases unmatched: 9. The CDR3 consists of 16 residues.

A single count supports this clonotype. The CDR3 is CASTGLNQPQHF. CDR3 DNA sequence: TGTGCCAGTACAGGGCTCAATCAGCCCCAGCATTTT. V is TRBV19 and J is TRBJ1-5, with D perhaps TRBD1 (5 bases). Germline V lookup: CDR1 LNHDA, CDR2 SQIVND (reference sequence). The CDR3 has 12 amino acids. V was trimmed by 7 bases and J by 3 bases, leaving 7 bases between them.

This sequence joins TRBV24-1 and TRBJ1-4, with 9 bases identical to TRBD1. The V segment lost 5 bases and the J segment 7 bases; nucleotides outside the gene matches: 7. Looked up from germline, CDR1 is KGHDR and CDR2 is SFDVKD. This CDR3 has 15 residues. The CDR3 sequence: CATSALDRGSEKLFF. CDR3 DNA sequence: TGTGCCACCAGTGCCCTCGACAGGGGGTCTGAAAAACTGTTTTTT.